What follows describes a single TCR beta chain. What it binds is not known. Compared with germline, one end of the junction differs, possibly owing to a read error. Expressed TCRB transcripts were sequenced after all isolated RNA was converted to cDNA. About 3.57 million reads were obtained on average from naive, central memory and regulatory T cell samples. Method: immunoSEQ multiplex PCR; TCRdb's copy keeps in-frame clones and lacks some. Of about 620,000 clones listed, 15% to 19% are singletons. This sample is part of a study of beta chain features in type 1 diabetes. Background on the study: Healthy donors and patients had similar age, gender and cell yields. Study conclusions and caveats: Naive, central memory and Treg TCRB repertoires seemed to resemble each other more closely in patients than they did in healthy donors. Among all four CD4+ subsets, Type 1 diabetes patients had TCRB CDR3s that were moderately but significantly shorter.

CDR1 is GTSNPN, CDR2 SVGIG, per germline (reference sequence). The CDR3 runs 12 residues. The source is a man in his late teens or twenties in good health. The sequencing sample was made of naive CD4+ T cells from blood. The gene calls are TRBV30 and TRBJ2-7; D remains ambiguous. CDR3: CAWSTVSFEQYF. The CDR3 DNA reads TGTGCCTGGAGTACAGTTTCCTTCGAGCAGTACTTC.